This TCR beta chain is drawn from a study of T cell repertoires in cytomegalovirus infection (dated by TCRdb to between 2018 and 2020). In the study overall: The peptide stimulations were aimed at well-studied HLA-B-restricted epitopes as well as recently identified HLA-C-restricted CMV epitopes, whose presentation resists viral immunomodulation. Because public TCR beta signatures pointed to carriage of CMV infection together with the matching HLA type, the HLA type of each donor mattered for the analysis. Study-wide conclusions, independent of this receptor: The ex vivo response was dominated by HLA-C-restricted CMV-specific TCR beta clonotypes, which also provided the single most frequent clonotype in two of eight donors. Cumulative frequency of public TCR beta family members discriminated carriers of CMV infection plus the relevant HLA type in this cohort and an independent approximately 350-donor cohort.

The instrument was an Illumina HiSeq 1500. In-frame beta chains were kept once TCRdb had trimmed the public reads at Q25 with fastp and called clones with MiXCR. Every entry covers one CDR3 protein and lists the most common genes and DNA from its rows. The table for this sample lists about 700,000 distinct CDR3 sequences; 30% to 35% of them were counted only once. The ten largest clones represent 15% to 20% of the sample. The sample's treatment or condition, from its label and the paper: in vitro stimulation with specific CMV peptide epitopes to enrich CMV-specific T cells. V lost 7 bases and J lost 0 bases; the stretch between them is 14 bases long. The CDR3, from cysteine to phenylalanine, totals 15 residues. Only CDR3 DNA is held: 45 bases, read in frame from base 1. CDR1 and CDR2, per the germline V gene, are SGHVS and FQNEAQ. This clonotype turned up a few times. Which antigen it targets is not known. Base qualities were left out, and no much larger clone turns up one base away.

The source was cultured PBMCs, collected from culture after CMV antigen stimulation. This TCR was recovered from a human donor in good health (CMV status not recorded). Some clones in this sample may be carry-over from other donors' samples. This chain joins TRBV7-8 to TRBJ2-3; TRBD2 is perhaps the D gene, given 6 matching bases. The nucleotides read TGTGCCAGCACCGTCGCGGGGCTGAGCACAGATACGCAGTATTTT. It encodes CASTVAGLSTDTQYF.